These T cell receptor beta chains were read from a single sample in a study of blood T cell repertoires in COVID-19. TCRdb's table, derived via immunoSEQ multiplex PCR, lists solely in-frame clones and lacks some. The sample consists of hundreds of thousands of clones, 70% to 85% of them appearing once. Sequencing used PBMCs or T cells enriched from blood (not recorded which). The receptors shown here come from a woman aged 55-69 years who had recovered from COVID-19. Both conserved end residues are part of each CDR3. The D gene is left open where the match is weak. Clone size, where shown, is once, few, many, or a class for clones that have expanded.

d_call: TRBD1
v_call: TRBV6-5
j_call: TRBJ1-4
clone_size: once
cdr3_nt: TGTGCCAGCAGCGGGACAGCAAATGAAAAACTGTTTTTT
cdr3_aa: CASSGTANEKLFF

d_call: TRBD1
v_call: TRBV6-1
j_call: TRBJ1-1
clone_size: few
cdr3_nt: TGTGCCAGCAGTGAGGGACAGGGGGGTCGAGCTGAAGCTTTCTTT
cdr3_aa: CASSEGQGGRAEAFF

d_call: TRBD1
v_call: TRBV7-8
j_call: TRBJ2-7
clone_size: .
cdr3_nt: TGTGCCAGCAGCTCGGACAGGGGGCGCGAGCAGTACTTC
cdr3_aa: CASSSDRGREQYF

d_call: .
v_call: TRBV7-2
j_call: TRBJ2-7
clone_size: .
cdr3_nt: TGTGCCAGCAGCCCCCGGACAGCCTTCCCCTACGAGCAGTACTTC
cdr3_aa: CASSPRTAFPYEQYF

d_call: .
v_call: TRBV28
j_call: TRBJ2-1
clone_size: .
cdr3_nt: TGTGCCAGCAGTTTAGTCAGCTCCTACAATGAGCAGTTCTTC
cdr3_aa: CASSLVSSYNEQFF

d_call: .
v_call: TRBV27
j_call: TRBJ1-1
clone_size: .
cdr3_nt: TGTGCCACCCACGGCCCGGGCCGGGGAGCTTTCTTT
cdr3_aa: CATHGPGRGAFF

d_call: TRBD2
v_call: TRBV7-9
j_call: TRBJ2-5
clone_size: .
cdr3_nt: TGTGCCAGCAGCTTATTAGCGGGGGAGCAACAAGAGACCCAGTACTTC
cdr3_aa: CASSLLAGEQQETQYF

d_call: .
v_call: TRBV19
j_call: TRBJ1-1
clone_size: few
cdr3_nt: TGTGCCAGTTCTCCGGGGGTGGATGAAGCTTTCTTT
cdr3_aa: CASSPGVDEAFF

d_call: .
v_call: TRBV4-2
j_call: TRBJ2-7
clone_size: .
cdr3_nt: TGTGCCAGCAGCCAAGCGCGAGGCCTACACTACGAGCAGTACTTC
cdr3_aa: CASSQARGLHYEQYF

d_call: .
v_call: TRBV27
j_call: TRBJ1-5
clone_size: few
cdr3_nt: TGTGCCAGCAGTCCCCGGACAGCTCGACAGCCCCAGCATTTT
cdr3_aa: CASSPRTARQPQHF

d_call: .
v_call: TRBV18
j_call: TRBJ2-2
clone_size: .
cdr3_nt: TGTGCCAGCTCACCCACTAGTAACACCGGGGAGCTGTTTTTT
cdr3_aa: CASSPTSNTGELFF

d_call: TRBD2
v_call: TRBV4-3
j_call: TRBJ2-3
clone_size: .
cdr3_nt: TGCGCCAGCAGCCTTAGCGGGACTGCGGGGAACACAGATACGCAGTATTTT
cdr3_aa: CASSLSGTAGNTDTQYF

d_call: TRBD1
v_call: TRBV25-1
j_call: TRBJ1-5
clone_size: .
cdr3_nt: TGTGCCAGCAGTGGGGACAGGGGTATGGGCAATCAGCCCCAGCATTTT
cdr3_aa: CASSGDRGMGNQPQHF

d_call: .
v_call: TRBV10-2
j_call: TRBJ1-6
clone_size: .
cdr3_nt: TGCGCCAGCAGAGAACAGGGTGAGAATTCACCCCTCCACTTT
cdr3_aa: CASREQGENSPLHF

d_call: TRBD1
v_call: TRBV6-5
j_call: TRBJ1-1
clone_size: .
cdr3_nt: TGTGCCAGCAGTAACTCAGGGGGCGAAACTGAAGCTTTCTTT
cdr3_aa: CASSNSGGETEAFF

d_call: TRBD1
v_call: TRBV5-1
j_call: TRBJ1-2
clone_size: few
cdr3_nt: TGCGCCAGCAGCACTGGGACAGTCTACCCGGGTGGCTACACCTTC
cdr3_aa: CASSTGTVYPGGYTF

d_call: TRBD2
v_call: TRBV18
j_call: TRBJ2-2
clone_size: .
cdr3_nt: TGTGCCAGCTCACCAGAGGCGGGAGCGAACACCGGGGAGCTGTTTTTT
cdr3_aa: CASSPEAGANTGELFF

d_call: TRBD1
v_call: TRBV6-2/TRBV6-3
j_call: TRBJ2-7
clone_size: .
cdr3_nt: TGTGCCAGCACCCCCTGGACAGGGAGGAACGAGCAGTACTTC
cdr3_aa: CASTPWTGRNEQYF

d_call: TRBD1
v_call: TRBV27
j_call: TRBJ1-1
clone_size: .
cdr3_nt: TGTGCCAGCGCCGAACAGGGGAGGACTGAAGCTTTCTTT
cdr3_aa: CASAEQGRTEAFF

d_call: .
v_call: TRBV5-1
j_call: TRBJ2-7
clone_size: .
cdr3_nt: TGCGCCAGCAGCTTGGTTAGCGGAGGTGGGTACGAGCAGTACTTC
cdr3_aa: CASSLVSGGGYEQYF

d_call: .
v_call: TRBV18
j_call: TRBJ1-1
clone_size: .
cdr3_nt: TGTGCCAGCTCACCGGACAGTCGTACGACTGAAGCTTTCTTT
cdr3_aa: CASSPDSRTTEAFF

d_call: .
v_call: TRBV6-2/TRBV6-3
j_call: TRBJ1-2
clone_size: .
cdr3_nt: TGTGCCAGCAGTTACTCGCCGCCAGGCTCTTATATCCGTAACTATGGCTACACCTTC
cdr3_aa: CASSYSPPGSYIRNYGYTF